This TCR beta chain derives from a study of cytomegalovirus exposure and HLA in healthy donors. Regarding the study as a whole: The majority of TCR sequences were rare, yet some public TCRs appeared in many donors. There were around 160 TCR beta chains listed as cytomegalovirus-associated. TCR association rates varied by HLA locus in a later analysis, with DRB1 highest and HLA-C lowest.

The PCR ran on 60 Vbeta and 13 Jbeta primers. Clones were read by immunoSEQ multiplex PCR, and TCRdb kept only the in-frame ones, dropping some. The data hold 85,000 to 95,000 clones, with 7.6% observed a single time. A few counts support this clone. Antigen specificity is unknown. J lost 0 bases, V lost 0 bases, and 1 base had no gene match. The V gene's germline CDR1 is KGHSH and CDR2 LQKENI. This CDR3 region has 16 residues. The sample taken for sequencing was PBMCs. This sequence originates from a man aged 50 or older in good health and CMV-seronegative. The chain employs TRBV18 and TRBJ2-1; 8 bases line up with TRBD1. The CDR3 DNA follows: TGTGCCAGCTCACCACCGGGACAGGTCTCCTACAATGAGCAGTTCTTC. This encodes CASSPPGQVSYNEQFF.